The T cell receptor (beta chain) under discussion was sequenced for a study of cytotoxic CD8 clonotypes in ibrutinib-treated CLL listed by TCRdb under 2021. Context from the whole study: In this cohort, 15 patients were treatment-naive and fewer than 13 were relapsed/refractory, while around 17 had unmutated IGHV. Partial responses were observed in roughly 25 patients and complete responses in 2; after a median follow-up of 68 months, remission was maintained in 15 or so patients and progression was observed in about twelve. Cryopreserved peripheral blood mononuclear cells were obtained prior to treatment, at the time of response, and at either disease progression or sustained remission. Every remission and progressive disease sample was obtained while ibrutinib was still being received by the patients. Longitudinal samples were available for about 30% of the roughly 86 trial participants. Samples averaged approximately 240,000 productive templates and some 91,000 productive rearrangements. Response samples were obtained after a median of approximately twelve months of treatment, with a range of roughly 6 to 36 months.

On a MiSeq, deep resolution sequencing aimed for a depth between 1 in 1 million and 1 in 200,000 T cells, with each clonotype covered approximately 9.8x on average. TCR beta libraries were generated with the immunoSEQ hsTCRB Kit. The authors' pipeline ran thus. The data were analyzed with ImmunoSEQ Analyzer and ImmunoSEQ Data Assistant, and V, D and J gene assignments followed IMGT definitions. Clonality, with values ranging from 0 to 1, was calculated as one minus the normalized Shannon entropy of productive rearrangement frequencies. Public clonotype analysis was restricted to overrepresented clonotypes comprising at least 0.05% of each patient's repertoire. Around 13 age-matched healthy donor repertoires from immuneACCESS were used as controls for clonality. Imported from immuneACCESS, the table was reduced by TCRdb to in-frame sequences with V and J called. These copies leave out some clones; in studies compared against another copy, an unresolved V gene accounts for under half, and the cause of the remainder is not known. The DNA gave D and trimming, while V, J and clone size come from that table. This sample is represented by fewer than 50,000 clones; under 80% of them were singletons. The leading ten clones occupy roughly 21% of the sample.

Worth noting for this clone: The target of this receptor is not known. No clone much larger than this one lies a single base away; base qualities are absent.

What the research found in general, with its limitations: Sustained-remission and progressing patients did not have matched sampling times, and lymph node repertoires were not examined. An increase in clonality was observed at ibrutinib response, with clonality remaining stable during sustained remission and falling back toward baseline at progression. Public clonotypes were found to be uncommon and were observed to contract or remain stable during treatment; the increase in clonality was shown to reflect expansion of private clonotypes at ibrutinib response. Baseline clonality was found to be higher than that of age-matched healthy donors and was strongly correlated with circulating CD8+ T-cell counts.

According to the study, the label for this sample's time point signals: 20 to 25 months on ibrutinib. Roughly 1.9 micrograms of genomic DNA were extracted from cryopreserved PBMCs for TCR beta library preparation. Longitudinal blood samples from CLL patients receiving ibrutinib monotherapy were subjected to high-throughput TCR beta sequencing. The patients took part in an open-label, single-center phase 2 trial of ibrutinib monotherapy. The receptor was isolated from a human donor with chronic lymphocytic leukemia. The sample consisted of PBMCs, taken after 24 months of ibrutinib treatment.

The nucleotide sequence reads as follows: TGTGCCAGCAGTTCCGGGCCGGGAGGCGAGCAGTACTTC. Its translation reads: CASSSGPGGEQYF. The V and J segments used are TRBV28 and TRBJ2-7; 7 middle bases align to TRBD2. Per the germline V gene, MDHEN is the CDR1 and SYDVKM is the CDR2. The CDR3 numbers 13 residues from cysteine through phenylalanine. Just CDR3 DNA is preserved here, 39 bases in frame from base 1. Trimming leaves V shorter by 4 bases and J shorter by 6 bases, with the junction holding 6 bases beyond the gene matches.